These 29 T cell receptor beta chains came from one sample sequenced in a study of response to subunit inactivated influenza vaccine. TCRdb re-called the RT-PCR reads through MiXCR, storing one row per CDR3 protein. The sample records over 400,000 distinct CDR3 sequences, over 9.5% being singletons. Sequenced here: PBMCs from blood, sampled 45 days after vaccination. The receptors stem from a man aged 45 to 65 who received an inactivated influenza vaccine.

CDR3 in amino acids: CSARDTRGTSRFEQFF. The DNA of the CDR3 is TGCAGTGCTAGAGATACTAGAGGGACTAGTCGTTTCGAGCAGTTCTTC. The chain uses TRBV20-1 and TRBJ2-1; 8 bases map to TRBD2. Germline V gene data show CDR1 as DFQATT and CDR2 as SNEGSKA (reference sequence). Trimming removed 0 bases from V and 10 bases from J; junction bases left unmatched: 14. The CDR3 is 16 residues long.

The chain uses TRBV18 and TRBJ1-4; D gene unclear. Germline V gene lookup returns CDR1 KGHSH and CDR2 LQKENI. V lost 2 bases and J 7 bases, leaving 14 bases between the germline ends. There are 15 residues in the CDR3. The CDR3 region is CASSPRAPRGEKLFF. The DNA for the CDR3 is TGTGCCAGCTCACCAAGAGCCCCACGAGGTGAAAAACTGTTTTTT.

This clonotype was seen more than once but under ten times. V gene TRBV20-1 combines with J gene TRBJ2-7; 10 nucleotides line up with TRBD1. Looked up from germline, CDR1 is DFQATT and CDR2 is SNEGSKA (reference sequence). Trimming at V came to 6 bases and at J to 3 bases, leaving 8 bases not matched to a gene. The CDR3 length is 14 residues. CDR3 loop: CSAQGQGIIYEQYF. CDR3 in DNA: TGCAGTGCACAGGGACAGGGGATTATCTACGAGCAGTACTTC.

This clonotype has a count of ten or more. The chain employs TRBV7-9 and TRBJ2-2; no reliable D call. Germline V gene data show CDR1 as SEHNR and CDR2 as FQNEAQ (reference sequence). The CDR3 has 13 residues. V was pared by 5 bases and J by 5 bases, with 9 bases between. The DNA for the CDR3 is TGTGCCAGCAGCCCTTTCGCGACCGGGGAGCTGTTTTTT. Its translation: CASSPFATGELFF. The whole variable domain, remainder taken from reference TRBV7-9 and TRBJ2-2, is DTGVSQNPRHKITKRGQNVTFRCDPISEHNRLYWYRQTLGQGPEFLTYFQNEAQLEKSRLLSDRFSAERPKGSFSTLEIQRTEQGDSAMYLCASSPFATGELFFGEGSRLTVL.

This clonotype came up a few times. The chain combines TRBV3-1 with TRBJ2-7, with D possibly TRBD1 on 6 matching bases. This CDR3 has 15 amino acids. V dropped 11 bases and J dropped 3 bases, with 23 bases sitting between them. The germline V gene has CDR1 LGHDT and CDR2 YNNKEL (reference sequence). CDR3: CASQPSSQGDYEQYF. CDR3 DNA: TGTGCCTCCCAGCCAAGTTCACAGGGCGACTACGAGCAGTACTTC.

The J gene is TRBJ2-7, the V gene TRBV2; unclear D gene. Trimming shortened V by 2 bases and J by 3 bases, and 11 bases separated the two germline ends. The CDR3 consists of 14 residues. CDR1 SNHLY and CDR2 FYNNEI come from the germline V gene. Here the CDR3 reads CASSESSTDYEQYF. The CDR3 nucleotides read TGTGCCAGCAGTGAAAGTAGCACGGACTACGAGCAGTACTTC.

This clonotype came up a few times. This chain connects TRBV20-1 to TRBJ2-7; D not resolved. The CDR3 runs to 13 residues. Trimming cost V 2 bases and J 3 bases, with 11 bases left between them. Germline V gives CDR1 DFQATT, CDR2 SNEGSKA (reference sequence). CDR3 nucleotides: TGCAGTGCTAGATCCACACTTGACTACGAGCAGTACTTC. Its translation is CSARSTLDYEQYF.

This clonotype turned up a few times. This chain joins TRBV12-3 or TRBV12-4 and TRBJ1-1, with 8 nucleotides matching TRBD1. The CDR3 runs 14 residues. V was pared by 6 bases and J by 4 bases, with 7 bases of the junction left unmatched. CDR3 sequence reads: CASSSGQASTEAFF. CDR3 sequence (DNA): TGTGCCAGCAGCTCGGGACAGGCGTCCACTGAAGCTTTCTTT.

This clonotype has a handful of counts. The chain carries TRBV7-2 and TRBJ2-1, with D tentatively TRBD1 (6 bases). The CDR3 covers 14 residues. Per germline, CDR1 SGHTA and CDR2 FQGNSA. With 3 bases removed from V and 2 bases from J, the gap between germline ends came to 8 bases. The CDR3 DNA reads TGTGCCAGCAGCTTCCGGACAGCCTACAATGAGCAGTTCTTC. It codes for CASSFRTAYNEQFF.

This clonotype has more than one count but fewer than ten. V is TRBV6-5 and J is TRBJ2-3; 12 bases are shared with TRBD2. The germline V gene encodes CDR1 MNHEY and CDR2 SVGAGI. With 2 bases clipped from V and 5 bases from J, the junction kept 5 bases outside the gene matches. The CDR3 loop spans 16 amino acids. The CDR3 nucleotides read TGTGCCAGCAGTTACCCTAGCGGGGGGGCAAAAGATACGCAGTATTTT. It encodes CASSYPSGGAKDTQYF.

Only a few counts were recorded for this clonotype. The chain couples TRBV29-1 to TRBJ1-3, with D possibly matching TRBD1 (6 bases). The CDR3 length is 12 residues. V was pared by 6 bases and J by 2 bases, with 8 bases between. In germline, CDR1 is SQVTM, CDR2 ANQGSEA. The CDR3 is CSVWDTGNTIYF. The CDR3 nucleotides are TGCAGCGTGTGGGACACTGGAAACACCATATATTTT.

This clonotype appeared a few times. The chain couples TRBV5-1 to TRBJ1-2; D gene ambiguous. Looked up from germline, CDR1 is SGHRS and CDR2 is YFSETQ. With 4 bases removed from V and 4 bases from J, the gap between germline ends came to 14 bases. The CDR3 consists of 14 residues. The CDR3 sequence is CASSPMRSTYGYTF. CDR3 DNA: TGCGCCAGCAGCCCCATGCGGTCTACCTATGGCTACACCTTC. The full variable domain, in which reference TRBV5-1 and TRBJ1-2 provide the parts outside the CDR3, is KAGVTQTPRYLIKTRGQQVTLSCSPISGHRSVSWYQQTPGQGLQFLFEYFSETQRNKGNFPGRFSGRQFSNSRSEMNVSTLELGDSALYLCASSPMRSTYGYTFGSGTRLTVV.

This clonotype was counted ten times or more. V gene TRBV20-1 combines with J gene TRBJ2-3; no clear D. This CDR3 has 13 amino acids. V lost 3 bases, J lost 6 bases, and 13 bases lay in between. Germline V gives CDR1 DFQATT, CDR2 SNEGSKA (reference sequence). In DNA form, the CDR3 reads TGCAGTGCTAGGGGTAGCCGCGCCGATACGCAGTATTTT. Amino acids: CSARGSRADTQYF.

This clonotype was picked up a small number of times. V usage is TRBV11-2 and J usage is TRBJ2-3; either TRBD1 or TRBD2 may fit D (7 bases each). The germline V gene has CDR1 SGHAT and CDR2 FQNNGV. CDR3 length: 16 amino acids. The V gene lost 5 bases and the J gene lost 10 bases, with 25 bases spanning the gap. The CDR3 is CASSNTQAGDSQAQYF. The CDR3 DNA reads TGTGCCAGCAGCAACACTCAGGCGGGGGACAGCCAGGCGCAGTATTTT.

This clonotype was counted between two and nine times. The genes are TRBV12-3 or TRBV12-4 and TRBJ1-5; no definite D call. Trimming took off 6 bases at V and 8 bases at J, with 17 bases between the two ends. The CDR3 has 14 residues. As DNA, the CDR3 is TGTGCCAGCAGGTTGGGCCTACCAAGGGAGCCCCAGCATTTT. Amino acids: CASRLGLPREPQHF.

This clonotype has at least ten counts. The V and J genes are TRBV6-6 and TRBJ2-2; tentatively, D is TRBD2 (5 bases). Looked up from germline, CDR1 is MNHNY and CDR2 is SVGAGI (reference sequence). The length of the CDR3 is 13 residues. Between the trimmed V and J ends, which lost 6 bases and 8 bases, there was a span of 13 bases. The CDR3 bases are TGTGCCAGCAGCGGACTGTTATTTGGGGAGCTGTTTTTT. Amino acid sequence: CASSGLLFGELFF.

The chain has TRBV7-2 and TRBJ2-2; 7 nucleotides agree with TRBD2. Germline V gene lookup returns CDR1 SGHTA and CDR2 FQGNSA. V shed 8 bases and J 4 bases; nucleotides not matched to a gene: 7. The CDR3 length is 14 residues. As DNA, the CDR3 is TGTGCCAGCGGATCGAGCGGGGCCACCGGGGAGCTGTTTTTT. Translating it yields CASGSSGATGELFF.

A few counts support this clonotype. This rearrangement joins TRBV7-9 to TRBJ1-1; TRBD1 matches at 7 bases. The germline V gene has CDR1 SEHNR and CDR2 FQNEAQ (reference sequence). Trimming removed 5 bases from V and 4 bases from J; junction bases left unmatched: 7. The CDR3 totals 14 residues. The DNA for the CDR3 is TGTGCCAGCAGCCGAGGGGGCTTTGGCACTGAAGCTTTCTTT. Encoded protein: CASSRGGFGTEAFF.

This clonotype was detected ten times or more. This chain links TRBV27 with TRBJ2-6; 13 bases fit TRBD2. Trimming took 7 bases from V and 2 from J; bases not matched to a gene: 14. Germline V gives CDR1 MNHEY, CDR2 SMNVEV (reference sequence). This CDR3 is built from 20 residues. For the CDR3, the DNA is TGTGCCAGCATTCGGACGGGACTAGCGGGATTTCTACCTGGGGCCAACGTCCTGACTTTC. The encoded protein is CASIRTGLAGFLPGANVLTF. Variable domain in full (rest from reference TRBV27 and TRBJ2-6): EAQVTQNPRYLITVTGKKLTVTCSQNMNHEYMSWYRQDPGLGLRQIYYSMNVEVTDKGDVPEGYKVSRKEKRNFPLILESPSPNQTSLYFCASIRTGLAGFLPGANVLTFGAGSRLTVL.

This clonotype was observed at least ten times. This rearrangement joins TRBV6-5 to TRBJ2-1; no reliable D call. V shed 2 bases and J shed 6 bases, with 14 bases lying between them. This CDR3 has 15 amino acids. Germline V gene sequence: CDR1 MNHEY, CDR2 SVGAGI. CDR3 DNA sequence: TGTGCCAGCAGTTACCCCGGATACGGTCCCAATGAGCAGTTCTTC. Translating it yields CASSYPGYGPNEQFF.

This clonotype was detected many times. The V gene is TRBV20-1, the J gene TRBJ2-1; 8 nucleotides line up with TRBD1. The germline V gene encodes CDR1 DFQATT and CDR2 SNEGSKA (reference sequence). The CDR3 has 13 residues. V lost 6 bases and J lost 0; bases outside the gene matches: 1. Written as DNA, the CDR3 is TGCAGTGCCGACAGGGGCTCCTACAATGAGCAGTTCTTC. It translates to CSADRGSYNEQFF.

V usage is TRBV12-3 or TRBV12-4 and J usage is TRBJ1-1, with 9 bases lining up with TRBD1. V trimming: 4 bases; J trimming: 5 bases; junction bases outside the gene matches: 8. The CDR3 is 15 residues long. Here the CDR3 DNA reads TGTGCCAGCAGTTCTAGACAGGGGGGGGATACTGAAGCTTTCTTT. Translated, it gives CASSSRQGGDTEAFF.

Ten or more counts support this clonotype. The CDR3 DNA reads as TGTGCCACCAGGCAGGGGAACACCGGGGAGCTGTTTTTT. Its protein is CATRQGNTGELFF. The rearrangement joins TRBV24-1 to TRBJ2-2, with D tentatively TRBD1 (5 bases). V was pared by 7 bases and J by 1 base, with 6 bases between. This CDR3 has 13 amino acids. Germline-derived CDR1 and CDR2 are KGHDR and SFDVKD.

This chain connects TRBV6-5 to TRBJ1-1; D is unresolved. CDR1 and CDR2 from the germline V gene are MNHEY and SVGAGI. The CDR3 sequence is 13 residues long. V gave up 5 bases and J gave up 3 bases, with 10 bases separating them. The CDR3 protein is CASSTRPDTEAFF. The CDR3 DNA reads as TGTGCCAGCAGTACCCGACCGGACACTGAAGCTTTCTTT.

Ten or more counts support this clonotype. The chain has TRBV4-2 and TRBJ2-2, with D possibly TRBD2 on 6 matching bases. V shed 3 bases and J shed 2 bases, with 10 bases lying between them. Germline-derived CDR1 and CDR2 are LGHNA and YNFKEQ. This CDR3 region has 15 residues. The DNA of the CDR3 is TGTGCCAGCAGCCAGGGAACTAGCAACACCGGGGAGCTGTTTTTT. It translates to CASSQGTSNTGELFF.

The chain joins TRBV10-3 to TRBJ2-1, with 11 bases aligning to TRBD2. The CDR3 has 16 residues. V trimming: 5 bases; J trimming: 7 bases; junction bases outside the gene matches: 10. CDR1 and CDR2 from the germline V gene are ENHRY and SYGVKD. CDR3 protein: CAISQGLAGTGNEQFF. The DNA of the CDR3 is TGTGCCATCAGTCAAGGACTAGCGGGTACGGGGAATGAGCAGTTCTTC.

This clonotype was observed many times. This sequence joins TRBV29-1 and TRBJ2-2; perhaps TRBD2 as D (7 bases). The CDR3 length is 14 residues. V shed 3 bases and J shed 4 bases, with 12 bases lying between them. Germline V gene sequence: CDR1 SQVTM, CDR2 ANQGSEA. CDR3 coding DNA: TGCAGCGTTGAGGGGGGGCTGAGCACCGGGGAGCTGTTTTTT. It translates to CSVEGGLSTGELFF.

This clonotype was counted between two and nine times. The chain employs TRBV15 and TRBJ1-1; TRBD1 might be the D (5 bases). V lost 3 bases, J lost 4 bases, and 12 bases lay in between. CDR3 length: 14 residues. Germline loops: CDR1 LNHNV, CDR2 YYDKDF (reference sequence). The CDR3 DNA follows: TGTGCCACCAGCAGGGTGGGACTGACCACTGAAGCTTTCTTT. It yields the protein CATSRVGLTTEAFF.

This clonotype was seen at least ten times. The rearrangement joins TRBV4-3 to TRBJ2-7; no definite D call. This CDR3 spans 13 amino acids. The V gene's germline CDR1 is LGHNA and CDR2 YSLEER. V lost 2 bases and J lost 0, with 5 bases in between. This chain's CDR3 is CASSQRVSYEQYF. The CDR3 nucleotides are TGCGCCAGCAGCCAACGGGTCTCCTACGAGCAGTACTTC.